This T cell receptor (beta chain) was found in a study of control samples from healthy donors and cancer patients. Method: immunoSEQ multiplex PCR; TCRdb's copy keeps in-frame clones and lacks some. The sample lists 120,000 or so clones, approximately 89% occurring once. The CDR3 has 16 amino acids. Germline CDR1 MDHEN, CDR2 SYDVKM. V dropped 5 bases and J dropped 8; count of bases not matched to a gene: 10. The clonotype originates from a man aged 60 to 75 in good health. The sequencing input was blood. The chain couples TRBV28 to TRBJ1-4, with TRBD1 matching over 11 bases. Written as DNA, the CDR3 is TGTGCCAGCAGTGCTGGGACAGGGGGTTCGATAGAAAAACTGTTTTTT. It specifies CASSAGTGGSIEKLFF.